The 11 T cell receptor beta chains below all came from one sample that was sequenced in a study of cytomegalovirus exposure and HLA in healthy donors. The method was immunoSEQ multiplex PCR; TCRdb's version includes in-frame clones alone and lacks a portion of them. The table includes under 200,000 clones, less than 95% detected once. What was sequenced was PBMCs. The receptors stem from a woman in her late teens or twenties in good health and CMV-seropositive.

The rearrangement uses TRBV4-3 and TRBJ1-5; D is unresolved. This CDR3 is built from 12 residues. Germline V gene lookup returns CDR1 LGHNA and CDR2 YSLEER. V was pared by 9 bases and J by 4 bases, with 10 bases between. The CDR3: CARMDSNQPQHF. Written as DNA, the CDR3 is TGCGCCAGAATGGACTCAAATCAGCCCCAGCATTTT.

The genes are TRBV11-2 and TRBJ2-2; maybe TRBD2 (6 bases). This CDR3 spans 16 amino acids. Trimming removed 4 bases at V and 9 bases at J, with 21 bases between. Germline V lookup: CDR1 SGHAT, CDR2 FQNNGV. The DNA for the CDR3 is TGTGCCAGCAGCTCAAACAACCCCTGGCGGGGACGGGAGCTGTTTTTT. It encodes CASSSNNPWRGRELFF.

The CDR3 DNA reads as TGTGCCAGCAGTCCTCGGACTAGCGGGGGGTTATCTGGGGCCAACGTCCTGACTTTC. Amino acids: CASSPRTSGGLSGANVLTF. The chain couples TRBV27 to TRBJ2-6, with TRBD2 matching over 14 bases. CDR3 length equals 19 residues. Germline values: CDR1 MNHEY, CDR2 SMNVEV (reference sequence). V gave up 5 bases and J gave up 1 base; unmatched junction bases: 7.

The CDR3 nucleotides read TGTGCCAGCAGCTCATTAGGACAGGGGGACACTGAAGCTTTCTTT. Translation: CASSSLGQGDTEAFF. The V gene is TRBV7-9, the J gene TRBJ1-1, with 10 positions matching TRBD1. With V trimmed by 4 bases and J by 3 bases, 5 bases remained unmatched. Per the germline V gene, CDR1 is SEHNR and CDR2 is FQNEAQ (reference sequence). There are 15 residues in the CDR3.

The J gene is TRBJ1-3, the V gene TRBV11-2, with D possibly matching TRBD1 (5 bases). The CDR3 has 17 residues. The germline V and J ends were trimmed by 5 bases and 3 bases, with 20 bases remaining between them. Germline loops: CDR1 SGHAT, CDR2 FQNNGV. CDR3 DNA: TGTGCCAGCAGCCTAACCCACCCCGCGGGACTTGGAAACACCATATATTTT. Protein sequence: CASSLTHPAGLGNTIYF.

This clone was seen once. The CDR3 protein is CASSRGTGGSYEQYF. CDR3 nucleotide sequence: TGCGCCAGCAGCAGAGGGACAGGGGGTAGCTACGAGCAGTACTTC. The chain is built from TRBV5-1 and TRBJ2-7; 11 bases line up with TRBD1. Germline CDR1 is SGHRS and CDR2 is YFSETQ. This CDR3 is 15 amino acids long. J was trimmed by 3 bases and V by 4 bases; bases with no gene match: 6.

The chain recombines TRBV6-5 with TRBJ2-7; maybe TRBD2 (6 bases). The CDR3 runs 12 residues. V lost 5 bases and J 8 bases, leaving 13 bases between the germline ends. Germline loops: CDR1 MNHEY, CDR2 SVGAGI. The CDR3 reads CASSNRLGQQYF. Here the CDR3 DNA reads TGTGCCAGCAGTAACAGACTAGGGCAGCAGTACTTC.

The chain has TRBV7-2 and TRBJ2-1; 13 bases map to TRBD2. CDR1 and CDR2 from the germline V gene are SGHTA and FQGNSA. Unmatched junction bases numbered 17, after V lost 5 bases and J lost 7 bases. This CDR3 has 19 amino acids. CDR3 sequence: CASSTSGTSGIVIRNEQFF. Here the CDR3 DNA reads TGTGCCAGCAGCACCTCAGGGACTAGCGGGATAGTGATACGGAATGAGCAGTTCTTC.

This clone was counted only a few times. The CDR3 DNA follows: TGTGCCAGCAGCTTTCAAGGGGCAGGGGGTGGATGGTACGAGCAGTACTTC. Its protein product is CASSFQGAGGGWYEQYF. The chain uses TRBV5-6 and TRBJ2-7; TRBD1 aligns across 7 bases. V shed 2 bases and J 4 bases; nucleotides not matched to a gene: 15. CDR1 is SGHDT and CDR2 is YYEEEE in the germline V gene. CDR3 length: 17 amino acids. Variable domain in full (rest from reference TRBV5-6 and TRBJ2-7): DAGVTQSPTHLIKTRGQQVTLRCSPKSGHDTVSWYQQALGQGPQFIFQYYEEEERQRGNFPDRFSGHQFPNYSSELNVNALLLGDSALYLCASSFQGAGGGWYEQYFGPGTRLTVT.

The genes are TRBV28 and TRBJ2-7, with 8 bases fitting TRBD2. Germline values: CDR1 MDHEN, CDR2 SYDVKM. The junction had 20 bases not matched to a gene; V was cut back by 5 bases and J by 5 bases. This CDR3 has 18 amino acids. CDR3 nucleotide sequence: TGTGCCAGCAGTCCCCCTGTGGGTAGCGGGGTCCCGTTGAACGAGCAGTACTTC. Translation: CASSPPVGSGVPLNEQYF.

CDR3 amino acids: CASSEAGITDTQYF. CDR3 nucleotide sequence: TGTGCCAGCAGTGAGGCGGGAATCACAGATACGCAGTATTTT. V usage is TRBV25-1 and J usage is TRBJ2-3; D might be TRBD2 (6 bases). This CDR3 region has 14 residues. Germline V gene sequence: CDR1 MGHDK, CDR2 SYGVNS. Trimming stripped 3 bases from V and 2 bases from J, with 9 bases between. The full variable domain, its missing parts supplied by reference TRBV25-1 and TRBJ2-3, is EADIYQTPRYLVIGTGKKITLECSQTMGHDKMYWYQQDPGMELHLIHYSYGVNSTEKGDLSSESTVSRIRTEHFPLTLESARPSHTSQYLCASSEAGITDTQYFGPGTRLTVL.